What follows is one T cell receptor beta chain and its context. The data were obtained in a study of Tregs in tolerant kidney transplant recipients. Trimming removed 6 bases at V and 5 bases at J, with 11 bases between. CDR1 and CDR2 (germline): KGHSH, LQKENI. CDR3 length: 13 residues. Only in-frame clones appear in the TCRdb table, and some are missing; sequencing was by immunoSEQ multiplex PCR. The sample holds 110,000 or so clones, roughly nine tenths seen once. The gene calls are TRBV18 and TRBJ1-5; D is ambiguous. This receptor was obtained from a human donor in good health. Sequenced: CD4+ T cells from blood. CDR3 protein: CASSPGEDQPQHF. The CDR3 nucleotides read TGTGCCAGCTCCCCAGGAGAGGATCAGCCCCAGCATTTT.